This TCR beta chain was identified during a study of blood T cell repertoires in COVID-19. Background on the study: Some COVID-19 samples were acute and others convalescent; all came from the United States, Italy and Spain.

Allocation to cohorts depended on clinical history reported by the participants. V dropped 6 bases and J dropped 9; count of bases not matched to a gene: 10. The CDR3 is 13 amino acids. Sequencing was performed with immunoSEQ multiplex PCR; in TCRdb, only in-frame clones are kept and a portion is missing. The sample lists some 200,000 clones, roughly four fifths occurring once. The rearrangement uses TRBV12-3 or TRBV12-4 and TRBJ2-7; 8 bases map to TRBD1. The clonotype comes from a man aged 40-50 years who had recovered from COVID-19. The sequenced sample was PBMCs or T cells enriched from blood (not recorded which). CDR3 in DNA: TGTGCCAGCAGCCTAGGGACAGGCCGACGGCAGTACTTC. Residues: CASSLGTGRRQYF.